This entry lists 28 T cell receptor beta chains sequenced from one sample in a study of blood T cells in healthy people across ages (dated by TCRdb to the mid-2010s). The library was produced with 5' RACE. The data were produced on an Illumina HiSeq 2500. A second PCR of about 6 to 12 cycles was run with a J-beta primer mix and a sample-barcoded 5' primer. Starting from the raw public reads, TCRdb applied fastp trimming at Q25, assembled clones with MiXCR and retained in-frame beta chains. Rows with one shared CDR3 protein collapse into an entry with the most common genes and DNA. The sample table records fewer than 700,000 distinct CDR3 sequences; 40% to 45% of these occur just once. Around 30% of the sample comes from the top ten. Material: blood. The receptors shown here come from an elderly man in good health.

The J gene is TRBJ2-7, the V gene TRBV6-2 or TRBV6-3; 10 bases fit TRBD2. The germline gives CDR1 MNHEY, CDR2 SVGEGT. The CDR3 sequence is 17 residues long. The trim removed 6 bases at V and 0 bases at J, leaving 11 bases unmatched. Written as DNA, the CDR3 is TGTGCCAGCAGAGACGATCCCAGCGGGAGGGCCTCCTACGAGCAGTACTTC. Protein sequence: CASRDDPSGRASYEQYF.

Details on this clonotype: Since a much larger clone is just one base distant, this may be a read error. The J gene is TRBJ2-7, the V gene TRBV7-2; tentative D call: TRBD1 (6 bases). The CDR3 runs 15 residues. CDR1 SGHTA and CDR2 FQGNSA come from the germline V gene. Here the CDR3 DNA reads TGTGCCGGCAGCCCAGGACAGCCAAGATCCTACGAGCAGTACTTC. Translation gives CAGSPGQPRSYEQYF. Full variable domain (remainder filled in from reference TRBV7-2 and TRBJ2-7): GAGVSQSPSNKVTEKGKDVELRCDPISGHTALYWYRQSLGQGLEFLIYFQGNSAPDKSGLPSDRFSAERTGGSVSTLTIQRTQQEDSAVYLCAGSPGQPRSYEQYFGPGTRLTVT.

This clonotype came up a few times. The chain is built from TRBV7-9 and TRBJ2-1, with D possibly being TRBD1 or TRBD2 (7 bases each). The CDR3 has 16 residues. With 6 bases removed from V and 5 bases from J, the gap between germline ends came to 20 bases. Per the germline V gene, CDR1 is SEHNR and CDR2 is FQNEAQ (reference sequence). CDR3 sequence: CASSPRGAGDHNEQFF. The DNA for the CDR3 is TGTGCCAGCAGTCCCAGGGGGGCGGGAGACCACAATGAGCAGTTCTTC.

This sequence joins TRBV14 and TRBJ2-7; D is unresolved. The V end was cut by 8 bases, the J end by 6 bases, with 11 bases between. The length of the CDR3 is 11 residues. CDR1 and CDR2 from the germline V gene are SGHDN and FVKESK. The CDR3 sequence: CASSLACEQYF. The CDR3 DNA reads TGTGCCAGCTCGCTTGCGTGCGAGCAGTACTTC. Drawing the rest from reference TRBV14 and TRBJ2-7, the complete variable domain is EAGVTQFPSHSVIEKGQTVTLRCDPISGHDNLYWYRRVMGKEIKFLLHFVKESKQDESGMPNNRFLAERTGGTYSTLKVQPAELEDSGVYFCASSLACEQYFGPGTRLTVT.

The V and J genes are TRBV7-2 and TRBJ2-7, with a possible D match to TRBD2 (6 bases). Germline V gives CDR1 SGHTA, CDR2 FQGNSA. The CDR3 covers 13 residues. V lost 5 bases and J 9 bases, leaving 17 bases between the germline ends. Written as DNA, the CDR3 is TGTGCCAGCAGCGTAGTTCGGGAGTGGTTGCAGTACTTC. Residues: CASSVVREWLQYF.

At least ten counts were recorded for this clonotype. The CDR3 nucleotides read TGTGCCAGCTCACCCGGACAGGAAGAGACCCAGTACTTC. It specifies CASSPGQEETQYF. The J gene is TRBJ2-5, the V gene TRBV18, with 7 bases matching TRBD1. The CDR3 runs 13 residues. Germline V lookup: CDR1 KGHSH, CDR2 LQKENI. The V gene end was trimmed by 3 bases and the J gene end by 3 bases; junction bases not matched to a gene: 1.

Turning to this clonotype: This may arise from a read error, as a much more abundant clone is one base away. The chain joins TRBV3-1 to TRBJ2-3; D is possibly TRBD1 or TRBD2 (5 bases each). Trimming removed 0 bases at V and 5 bases at J, with 21 bases between. Germline CDR1 is LGHDT and CDR2 is YNNKEL (reference sequence). The CDR3 covers 18 residues. The CDR3 DNA follows: TGTGCCAGCAGCCAAGAAACGCCCGGGGCCCTCCGGGGAGATACGCAGTATTTT. Translated: CASSQETPGALRGDTQYF.

This clonotype was counted a few times. The gene calls are TRBV7-9 and TRBJ2-1; 7 bases fit TRBD2. Germline-derived CDR1 and CDR2 are SEHNR and FQNEAQ (reference sequence). This CDR3 contains 11 residues. V gave up 1 base and J gave up 13 bases; unmatched junction bases: 1. The CDR3 region has the DNA TGTGCCAGCAGCTTAGAGGGACTACAGTTCTTC. This translates into CASSLEGLQFF.

This chain connects TRBV9 to TRBJ2-7; 7 bases align to TRBD1. The V and J ends lost 4 bases and 3 bases, in that order; junction bases with no gene match: 13. Per germline, CDR1 SGDLS and CDR2 YYNGEE. The CDR3 is 16 amino acids. The CDR3 region has the DNA TGTGCCAGCAGCCCTCACGTGGGACAGAGCTTCTACGAGCAGTACTTC. It codes for CASSPHVGQSFYEQYF.

V and J are TRBV20-1 and TRBJ2-1; TRBD2 aligns across 8 bases. CDR1 and CDR2 from the germline V gene are DFQATT and SNEGSKA (reference sequence). V dropped 6 bases and J dropped 10; count of bases not matched to a gene: 11. The CDR3 sequence is 13 residues long. The CDR3 spells CSASGLGLNEQFF. The CDR3 DNA reads TGCAGTGCATCGGGACTAGGGTTGAACGAGCAGTTCTTC.

The V gene is TRBV7-2, the J gene TRBJ2-3; 9 bases fit TRBD2. This CDR3 region has 13 residues. Germline V gives CDR1 SGHTA, CDR2 FQGNSA. Unmatched junction bases numbered 3, after V lost 1 base and J lost 10 bases. The CDR3 DNA sequence: TGTGCCAGCAGCTTAGAACTAGCGGGCTCGCAGTATTTT. Protein product: CASSLELAGSQYF.

The table lists this clonotype with many counts. V is TRBV4-2 and J is TRBJ2-7; D remains unclear. Trimming left V 0 bases short and J 6 bases short, with 12 bases between. This CDR3 has 14 residues. Per germline, CDR1 LGHNA and CDR2 YNFKEQ. Here the CDR3 DNA reads TGTGCCAGCAGCCAAGACCTGTTACTGAGCGAGCAGTACTTC. It is translated as CASSQDLLLSEQYF.

Turning to this clonotype: A clone one base away is much larger, so this may be a read error. The chain links TRBV29-1 to TRBJ2-7; D is unclear. The CDR3 consists of 12 residues. With 4 bases removed from V and 0 bases from J, the gap between germline ends came to 7 bases. CDR1 and CDR2 from the germline V gene are SQVTM and ANQGSEA. The CDR3 DNA reads as TGCAGCGTTGGCGAGACCTCCTACGAGCAGTACTTC. The encoded protein is CSVGETSYEQYF.

As concerns this clonotype: An end of the junction differs from the germline gene, which may be a read error. V and J are TRBV11-2 and TRBJ2-1, with 7 positions matching TRBD1. Germline lookup yields CDR1 SGHAT and CDR2 FQNNGV. The CDR3 sequence is 16 residues long. The CDR3 DNA is TGTACCAGCAGCTTAGACCGGACAGGCAATCGGAATGAGCAGTTCTTC. It codes for CTSSLDRTGNRNEQFF.

V usage is TRBV9 and J usage is TRBJ1-4; 8 bases are shared with TRBD1. Trimming cost V 4 bases and J 5 bases; bases outside gene matches: 7. Germline V gene sequence: CDR1 SGDLS, CDR2 YYNGEE. CDR3 length: 15 residues. The CDR3 sequence is CASSNAGTGNEKLFF. In DNA form, the CDR3 reads TGTGCCAGCAGCAACGCCGGGACAGGAAATGAAAAACTGTTTTTT.

The chain recombines TRBV2 with TRBJ2-1; D is unclear. The DNA matches TRBJ2-7 better at its end, which makes the J call doubtful. Per the germline V gene, CDR1 is SNHLY and CDR2 is FYNNEI. This CDR3 has 15 residues. CDR3 residues: CASSPTVSSYNQQYF. The CDR3 nucleotides read TGTGCCAGCAGTCCTACAGTGAGCTCCTACAATCAGCAGTACTTC.

V usage is TRBV3-1 and J usage is TRBJ2-7; 7 bases align to TRBD1. V shed 0 bases, J shed 6 bases, and the junction held 8 bases outside the gene matches. The germline CDR1 and CDR2 sequences are LGHDT and YNNKEL (reference sequence). The CDR3 extends over 15 amino acids. DNA of the CDR3: TGTGCCAGCAGCCAAGAGGACAGGCGCTGGGGCGAGCAGTACTTC. This translates into CASSQEDRRWGEQYF.

This clonotype turned up a few times. The CDR3 region has the DNA TGTGCCACCAGTGGCACAGGGGGCAACACTGAAGCTTTCTTT. Translated, it gives CATSGTGGNTEAFF. This chain joins TRBV24-1 and TRBJ1-1; 9 bases align to TRBD1. This CDR3 is 14 amino acids long. After removal of 5 bases from V and 2 bases from J, the junction contained 2 bases not matched to a gene. In germline, CDR1 is KGHDR, CDR2 SFDVKD.

This chain connects TRBV20-1 to TRBJ2-3, with D perhaps TRBD2 (6 bases). CDR3 size: 17 residues. Trimming pared 4 bases from V and 0 bases from J, leaving 20 bases between. Germline lookup yields CDR1 DFQATT and CDR2 SNEGSKA (reference sequence). DNA for the CDR3: TGCAGTGCTATCCTTGGGGCTAGCGCTACTAGCACAGATACGCAGTATTTT. It yields the protein CSAILGASATSTDTQYF.

This clonotype has more than one count but fewer than ten. The chain has TRBV6-5 and TRBJ2-5, with a tentative D call TRBD2 (6 bases). Trimming took 2 bases from V and 1 from J, leaving 17 bases between them. Germline-derived CDR1 and CDR2 are MNHEY and SVGAGI. The CDR3 contains 17 residues. CDR3 protein: CASSYAAGSKAQETQYF. CDR3 coding DNA: TGTGCCAGCAGTTACGCGGCCGGGAGTAAGGCCCAAGAGACCCAGTACTTC.

V and J are TRBV28 and TRBJ1-6, with D uncertain. Trimming pared 5 bases from V and 0 bases from J, leaving 11 bases between. The V gene's germline CDR1 is MDHEN and CDR2 SYDVKM. CDR3 size: 16 residues. The CDR3 region has the DNA TGTGCCAGCAGTACAAGGCCAAACTCCTATAATTCACCCCTCCACTTT. It codes for CASSTRPNSYNSPLHF. Combining the CDR3 with reference TRBV28 and TRBJ1-6 gives the whole variable domain DVKVTQSSRYLVKRTGEKVFLECVQDMDHENMFWYRQDPGLGLRLIYFSYDVKMKEKGDIPEGYSVSREKKERFSLILESASTNQTSMYLCASSTRPNSYNSPLHFGNGTRLTVT.

This chain joins TRBV12-3 or TRBV12-4 and TRBJ2-5; TRBD1 aligns across 7 bases. The CDR3 loop spans 13 amino acids. Losses at the gene ends were 6 bases for V and 11 bases for J; bases not matched to a gene: 12. The CDR3 sequence: CASSLLTGVGQYF. The CDR3 DNA reads TGTGCCAGCAGCCTTCTCACAGGGGTGGGACAGTACTTC.

This clonotype came up a few times. The rearrangement joins TRBV7-2 to TRBJ2-7, with 10 bases that match TRBD2. V lost 1 base and J lost 3; bases outside the gene matches: 3. Germline CDR1 SGHTA, CDR2 FQGNSA. The CDR3 runs 15 residues. In nucleotides, the CDR3 is TGTGCCAGCAGCTTAGAGAGCGGGGGGGGCTACGAGCAGTACTTC. This translates into CASSLESGGGYEQYF.

V is TRBV9 and J is TRBJ2-3; 8 nucleotides line up with TRBD2. The germline V gene encodes CDR1 SGDLS and CDR2 YYNGEE. J lost 5 bases, V lost 3 bases, and 8 bases had no gene match. This CDR3 contains 15 residues. The CDR3 loop reads CASSATPGGEDTQYF. DNA for the CDR3: TGTGCCAGCAGCGCAACGCCGGGGGGGGAAGATACGCAGTATTTT.

This clonotype showed up many times. This chain connects TRBV29-1 to TRBJ2-5, with 10 bases fitting TRBD2. With V trimmed by 1 base and J by 1 base, 6 bases remained unmatched. CDR3 size: 16 residues. Germline V gives CDR1 SQVTM, CDR2 ANQGSEA. In nucleotides, the CDR3 is TGCAGCGTTGAAGTGGGTAGCGGGGGGATCCAAGAGACCCAGTACTTC. Amino acid sequence: CSVEVGSGGIQETQYF.

This clonotype has just a few counts. V usage is TRBV7-9 and J usage is TRBJ2-6, with 9 nucleotides matching TRBD1. The V gene end was trimmed by 2 bases and the J gene end by 1 base; junction bases not matched to a gene: 9. Germline V gene sequence: CDR1 SEHNR, CDR2 FQNEAQ (reference sequence). This CDR3 is 19 amino acids long. CDR3 sequence: CASSLLVGQGFSGANVLTF. The CDR3 bases are TGTGCCAGCAGCTTACTTGTCGGACAGGGGTTTTCTGGGGCCAACGTCCTGACTTTC.

This clonotype was counted between two and nine times. This sequence joins TRBV2 and TRBJ2-3, with 7 nucleotides matching TRBD1. Germline CDR1 SNHLY, CDR2 FYNNEI. Unmatched junction bases numbered 14, after V lost 6 bases and J lost 8 bases. The CDR3 runs 15 residues. The CDR3 nucleotides are TGTGCCAGCAGCCAGACAATTATCCGACAGGGTACGCAGTATTTT. Residues: CASSQTIIRQGTQYF.

The rearrangement joins TRBV3-1 to TRBJ2-3; a possible D gene is TRBD1 (8 bases). Germline-derived CDR1 and CDR2 are LGHDT and YNNKEL (reference sequence). This CDR3 comprises 19 residues. V dropped 1 base and J dropped 5 bases, with 25 bases sitting between them. The DNA of the CDR3 is TGTGCCAGCAGCCAAGGACAACTCTGGACAGGGCCTAGCGGAGATACGCAGTATTTT. Amino acid sequence: CASSQGQLWTGPSGDTQYF.